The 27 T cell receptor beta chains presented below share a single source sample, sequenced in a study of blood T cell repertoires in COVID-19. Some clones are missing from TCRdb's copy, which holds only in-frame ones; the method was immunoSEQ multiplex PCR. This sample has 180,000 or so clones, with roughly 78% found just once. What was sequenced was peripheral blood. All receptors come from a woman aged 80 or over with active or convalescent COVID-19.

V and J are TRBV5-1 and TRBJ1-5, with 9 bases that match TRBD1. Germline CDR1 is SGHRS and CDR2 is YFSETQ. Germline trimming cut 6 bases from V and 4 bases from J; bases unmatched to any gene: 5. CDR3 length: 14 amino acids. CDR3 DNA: TGCGCCAGCAAGTTCGGGACAGGGAATCAGCCCCAGCATTTT. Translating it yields CASKFGTGNQPQHF. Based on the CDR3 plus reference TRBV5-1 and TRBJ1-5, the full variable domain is KAGVTQTPRYLIKTRGQQVTLSCSPISGHRSVSWYQQTPGQGLQFLFEYFSETQRNKGNFPGRFSGRQFSNSRSEMNVSTLELGDSALYLCASKFGTGNQPQHFGDGTRLSIL.

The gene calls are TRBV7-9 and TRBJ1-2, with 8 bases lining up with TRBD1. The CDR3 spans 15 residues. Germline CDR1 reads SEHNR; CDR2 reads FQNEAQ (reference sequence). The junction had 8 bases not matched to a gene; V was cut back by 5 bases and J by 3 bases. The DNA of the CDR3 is TGTGCCAGCAGCCCTGTCGACAGGGGACACTATGGCTACACCTTC. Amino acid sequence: CASSPVDRGHYGYTF.

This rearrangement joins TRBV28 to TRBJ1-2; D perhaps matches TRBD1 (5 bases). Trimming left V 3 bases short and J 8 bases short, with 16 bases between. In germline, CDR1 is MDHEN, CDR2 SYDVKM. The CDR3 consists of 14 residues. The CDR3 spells CASSFPTANRGYTF. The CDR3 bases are TGTGCCAGCAGTTTTCCGACAGCCAATCGGGGCTACACCTTC.

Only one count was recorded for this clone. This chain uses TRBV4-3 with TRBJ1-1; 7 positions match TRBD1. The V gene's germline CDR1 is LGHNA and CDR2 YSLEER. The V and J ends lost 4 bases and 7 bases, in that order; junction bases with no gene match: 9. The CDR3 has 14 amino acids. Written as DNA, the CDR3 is TGCGCCAGCAGCCTACGGGACAGTCAAGTTGAAGCTTTCTTT. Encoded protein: CASSLRDSQVEAFF.

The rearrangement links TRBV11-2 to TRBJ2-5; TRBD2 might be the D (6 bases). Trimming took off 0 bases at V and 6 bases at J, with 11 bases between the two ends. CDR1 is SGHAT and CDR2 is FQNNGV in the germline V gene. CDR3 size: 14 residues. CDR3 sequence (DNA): TGTGCCAGCAGCTTAGATATAGGGAGGCAGACCCAGTACTTC. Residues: CASSLDIGRQTQYF.

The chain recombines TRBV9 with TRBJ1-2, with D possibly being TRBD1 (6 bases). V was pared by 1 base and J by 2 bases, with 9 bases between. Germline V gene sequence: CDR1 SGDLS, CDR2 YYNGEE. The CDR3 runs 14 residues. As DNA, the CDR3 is TGTGCCAGCAGCGTAAGTCAGGGGAACTATGGCTACACCTTC. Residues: CASSVSQGNYGYTF. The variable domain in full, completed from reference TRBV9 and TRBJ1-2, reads DSGVTQTPKHLITATGQRVTLRCSPRSGDLSVYWYQQSLDQGLQFLIQYYNGEERAKGNILERFSAQQFPDLHSELNLSSLELGDSALYFCASSVSQGNYGYTFGSGTRLTVV.

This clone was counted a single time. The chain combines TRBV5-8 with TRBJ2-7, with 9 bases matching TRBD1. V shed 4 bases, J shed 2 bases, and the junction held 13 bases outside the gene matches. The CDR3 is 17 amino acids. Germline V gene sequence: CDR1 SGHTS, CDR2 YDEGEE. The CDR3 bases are TGTGCCAGCAGCCCCCGTTTATCCCGACAGGGGGCCTACGAGCAGTACTTC. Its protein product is CASSPRLSRQGAYEQYF.

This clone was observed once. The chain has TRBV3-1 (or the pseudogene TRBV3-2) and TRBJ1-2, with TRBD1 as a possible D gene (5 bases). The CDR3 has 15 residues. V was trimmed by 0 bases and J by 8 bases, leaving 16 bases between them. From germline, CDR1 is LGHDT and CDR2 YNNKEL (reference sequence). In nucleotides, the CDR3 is TGTGCCAGCAGCCAAGATTATCGCAGGGACTCGGGCTACACCTTC. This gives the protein CASSQDYRRDSGYTF.

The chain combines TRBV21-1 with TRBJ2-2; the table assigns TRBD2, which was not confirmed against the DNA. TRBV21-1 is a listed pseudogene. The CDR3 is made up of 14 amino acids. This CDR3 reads CASPGLPNTGELFF. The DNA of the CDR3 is TGTGCCAGCCCGGGACTCCCAAACACCGGGGAGCTGTTTTTT.

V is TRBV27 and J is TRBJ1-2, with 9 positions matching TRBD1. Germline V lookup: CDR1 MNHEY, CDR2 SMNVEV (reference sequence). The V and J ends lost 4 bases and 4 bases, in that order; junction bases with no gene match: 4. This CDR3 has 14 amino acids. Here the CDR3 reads CASSSQDRGYGYTF. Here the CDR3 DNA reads TGTGCCAGCAGTTCCCAGGACAGGGGCTATGGCTACACCTTC.

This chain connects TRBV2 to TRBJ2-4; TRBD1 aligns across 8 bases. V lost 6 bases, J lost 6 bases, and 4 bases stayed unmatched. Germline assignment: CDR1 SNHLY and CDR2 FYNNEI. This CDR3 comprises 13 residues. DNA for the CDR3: TGTGCCAGCAGGGCAGGGGGCTTAAACATTCAGTACTTC. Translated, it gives CASRAGGLNIQYF.

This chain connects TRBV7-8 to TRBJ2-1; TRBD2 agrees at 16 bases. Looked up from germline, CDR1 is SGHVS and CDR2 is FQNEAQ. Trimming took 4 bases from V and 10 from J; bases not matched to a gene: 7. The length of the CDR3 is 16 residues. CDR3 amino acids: CASSSIPGLAGGEQFF. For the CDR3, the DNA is TGTGCCAGCAGCTCAATACCGGGACTAGCGGGAGGGGAGCAGTTCTTC.

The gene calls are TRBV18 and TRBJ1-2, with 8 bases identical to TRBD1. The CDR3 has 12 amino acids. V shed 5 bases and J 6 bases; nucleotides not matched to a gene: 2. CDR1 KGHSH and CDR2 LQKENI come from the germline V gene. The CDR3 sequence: CASSATGDGYTF. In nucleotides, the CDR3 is TGTGCCAGCTCAGCGACAGGGGATGGCTACACCTTC.

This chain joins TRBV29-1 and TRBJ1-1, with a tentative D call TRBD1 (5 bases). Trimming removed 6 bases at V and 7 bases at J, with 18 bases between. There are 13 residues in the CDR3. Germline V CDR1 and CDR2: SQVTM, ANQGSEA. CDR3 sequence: CSVNLGVGSEAFF. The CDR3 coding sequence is TGCAGCGTCAACCTAGGGGTGGGCAGTGAAGCTTTCTTT.

CDR3 nucleotides: TGTGCCAGCAGCCGCCGCGGGGGGGCAAGCCTATACAATGAGCAGTTCTTC. The encoded protein is CASSRRGGASLYNEQFF. The chain has TRBV3-1 (or the pseudogene TRBV3-2) and TRBJ2-1; 9 bases fit TRBD2. Germline CDR1 is LGHDT and CDR2 is YNNKEL (reference sequence). J lost 4 bases, V lost 4 bases, and 11 bases had no gene match. The CDR3 length is 17 residues.

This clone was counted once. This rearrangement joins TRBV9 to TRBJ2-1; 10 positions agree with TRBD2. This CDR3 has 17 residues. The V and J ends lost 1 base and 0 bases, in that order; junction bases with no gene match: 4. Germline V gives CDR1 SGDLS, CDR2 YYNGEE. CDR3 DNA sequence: TGTGCCAGCAGCGTAAGCGGGGGGGCCCTCTCCTACAATGAGCAGTTCTTC. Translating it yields CASSVSGGALSYNEQFF.

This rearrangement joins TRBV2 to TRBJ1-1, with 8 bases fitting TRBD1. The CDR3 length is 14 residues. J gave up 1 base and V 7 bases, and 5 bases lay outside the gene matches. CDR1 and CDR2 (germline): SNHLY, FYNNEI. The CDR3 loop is CASTGQGQNTEAFF. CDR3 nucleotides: TGTGCCAGCACAGGACAGGGTCAGAACACTGAAGCTTTCTTT.

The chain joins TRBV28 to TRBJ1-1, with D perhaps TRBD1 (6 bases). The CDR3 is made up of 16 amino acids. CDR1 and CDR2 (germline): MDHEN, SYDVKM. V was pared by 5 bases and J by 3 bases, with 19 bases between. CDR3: CASSPTGGLGDTEAFF. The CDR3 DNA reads TGTGCCAGCAGTCCAACGGGGGGCCTGGGGGACACTGAAGCTTTCTTT.

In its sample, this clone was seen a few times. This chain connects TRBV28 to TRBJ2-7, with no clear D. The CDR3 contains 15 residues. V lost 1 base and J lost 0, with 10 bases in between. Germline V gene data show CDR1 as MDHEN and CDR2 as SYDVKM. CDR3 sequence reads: CASSLSVAFSYEQYF. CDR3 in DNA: TGTGCCAGCAGTTTATCTGTAGCCTTCTCCTACGAGCAGTACTTC.

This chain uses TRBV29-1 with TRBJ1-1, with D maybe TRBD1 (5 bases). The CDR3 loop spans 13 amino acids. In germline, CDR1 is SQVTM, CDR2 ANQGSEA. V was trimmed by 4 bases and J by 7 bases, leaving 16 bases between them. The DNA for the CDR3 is TGCAGCGTTGGGGGGGTGGTTATTGGTGAAGCTTTCTTT. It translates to CSVGGVVIGEAFF.

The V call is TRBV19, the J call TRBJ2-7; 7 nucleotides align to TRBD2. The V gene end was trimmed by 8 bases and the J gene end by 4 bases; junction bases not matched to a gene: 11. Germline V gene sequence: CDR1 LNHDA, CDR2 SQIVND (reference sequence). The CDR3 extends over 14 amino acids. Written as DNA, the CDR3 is TGTGCCAGTCGCCAGGCCGGGACTACTTACGAGCAGTACTTC. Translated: CASRQAGTTYEQYF. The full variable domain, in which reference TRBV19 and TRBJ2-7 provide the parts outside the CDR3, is DGGITQSPKYLFRKEGQNVTLSCEQNLNHDAMYWYRQDPGQGLRLIYYSQIVNDFQKGDIAEGYSVSREKKESFPLTVTSAQKNPTAFYLCASRQAGTTYEQYFGPGTRLTVT.

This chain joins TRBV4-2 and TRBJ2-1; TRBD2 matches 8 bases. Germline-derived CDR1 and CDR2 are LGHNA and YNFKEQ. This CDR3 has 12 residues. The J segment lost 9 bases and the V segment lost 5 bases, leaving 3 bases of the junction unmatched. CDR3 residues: CASSNGRGEQFF. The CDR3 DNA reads TGTGCCAGCAGCAACGGGAGGGGTGAGCAGTTCTTC.

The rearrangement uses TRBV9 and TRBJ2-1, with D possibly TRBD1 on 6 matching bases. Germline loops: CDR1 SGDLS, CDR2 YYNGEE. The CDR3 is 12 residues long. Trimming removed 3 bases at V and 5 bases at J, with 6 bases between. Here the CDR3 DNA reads TGTGCCAGCAGCGACAGGGACAATGAGCAGTTCTTC. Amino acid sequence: CASSDRDNEQFF.

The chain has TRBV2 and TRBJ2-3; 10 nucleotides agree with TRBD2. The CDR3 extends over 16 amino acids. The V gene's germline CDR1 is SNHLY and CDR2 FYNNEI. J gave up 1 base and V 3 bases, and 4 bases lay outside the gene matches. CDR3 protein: CASSDALAGGTDTQYF. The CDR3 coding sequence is TGTGCCAGCAGTGATGCCCTAGCGGGGGGCACAGATACGCAGTATTTT.

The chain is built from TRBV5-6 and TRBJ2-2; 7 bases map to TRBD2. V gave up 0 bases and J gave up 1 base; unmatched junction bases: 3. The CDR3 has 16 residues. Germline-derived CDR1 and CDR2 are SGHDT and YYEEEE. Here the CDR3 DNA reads TGTGCCAGCAGCTTGGGTGGGACTATGAACACCGGGGAGCTGTTTTTT. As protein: CASSLGGTMNTGELFF.

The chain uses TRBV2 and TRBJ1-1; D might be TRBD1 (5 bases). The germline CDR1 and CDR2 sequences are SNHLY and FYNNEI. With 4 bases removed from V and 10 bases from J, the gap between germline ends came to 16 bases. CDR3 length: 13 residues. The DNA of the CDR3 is TGTGCCAGCAGTGGGCCTAGCGGGACGGGAGCTTTCTTT. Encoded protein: CASSGPSGTGAFF.

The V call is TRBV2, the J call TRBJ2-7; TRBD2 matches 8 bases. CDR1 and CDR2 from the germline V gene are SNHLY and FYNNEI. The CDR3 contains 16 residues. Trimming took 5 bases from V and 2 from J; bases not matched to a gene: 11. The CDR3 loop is CASSKNRGGVPYEQYF. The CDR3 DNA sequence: TGTGCCAGCAGTAAAAACCGGGGGGGTGTTCCCTACGAGCAGTACTTC.